This passage covers 21 T cell receptor beta chains from one sample sequenced in a study of read filtering for tumor transcriptome and immune sequencing (dated by TCRdb to about 2020). The run used an Illumina HiSeq 4000. The Immunoverse kit was used to build TCR libraries from roughly 440 ng RNA, with molecular barcoded adaptors covering alpha/delta and beta/gamma chains. TCRdb redid the processing of the public reads, applying fastp at Q25 and MiXCR, and retained in-frame beta chains. Rows with one shared CDR3 protein collapse into an entry with the most common genes and DNA. This sample has 50,000 to 65,000 distinct CDR3 sequences in its table, and more than 9% of those were observed once. The ten largest clones add up to roughly 17% of the sample. Source material: a population of CD138-negative cells sorted from bone marrow. The intended sense of this specimen's cell subset or site label: bone marrow mononuclear cells depleted of CD138+ plasma/myeloma cells by negative magnetic selection. Receptors were obtained from a donor over 35 with multiple myeloma.

This clonotype was picked up many times. The genes are TRBV5-1 and TRBJ1-6; no firm D call. V was trimmed by 4 bases and J by 9 bases, leaving 17 bases between them. CDR3 length equals 15 residues. Germline loops: CDR1 SGHRS, CDR2 YFSETQ. CDR3 sequence (DNA): TGCGCCAGCAGCCCCTTGGAGGGAAAAGGTTCACCCCTCCACTTT. Translation: CASSPLEGKGSPLHF.

This clonotype turned up a few times. The chain combines TRBV30 with TRBJ1-1; a possible D gene is TRBD1 (6 bases). The V gene's germline CDR1 is GTSNPN and CDR2 SVGIG (reference sequence). This CDR3 comprises 12 residues. V gave up 2 bases and J gave up 6 bases, with 10 bases separating them. DNA of the CDR3: TGTGCCTGGAGTCCACAGGGTTCTGAAGCTTTCTTT. Protein product: CAWSPQGSEAFF.

This clonotype was found many times. The chain is built from TRBV28 and TRBJ2-7; perhaps TRBD1 as D (5 bases). From germline, CDR1 is MDHEN and CDR2 SYDVKM. V gave up 5 bases and J gave up 3 bases, with 11 bases separating them. The CDR3 is 13 amino acids. The CDR3: CASSPLDSYEQYF. CDR3 DNA: TGTGCCAGCAGTCCATTAGACAGCTACGAGCAGTACTTC.

This clonotype is categorized as medium-sized. The V call is TRBV29-1, the J call TRBJ2-1, with 11 bases that match TRBD2. The CDR3 spans 14 residues. V was clipped by 6 bases and J by 4 bases; unmatched bases: 5. Looked up from germline, CDR1 is SQVTM and CDR2 is ANQGSEA. CDR3 DNA sequence: TGCAGCGTGATGGGGACTAGCGGTTACAATGAGCAGTTCTTC. Protein: CSVMGTSGYNEQFF.

Ten or more counts support this clonotype. This rearrangement joins TRBV21-1 to TRBJ2-7; the table's D call, TRBD1, has no DNA check behind it. TRBV21-1 is a documented pseudogene. The CDR3 has 14 residues. For the CDR3, the DNA is TGTGCCAGCTCTTCAGGGTCCGGGCAGGACGAGCAGTACTTC. Protein product: CASSSGSGQDEQYF.

This clonotype was picked up many times. The J gene is TRBJ2-1, the V gene TRBV5-5; no clear D gene. The CDR3 is 13 residues long. Germline CDR1 SGHKS, CDR2 YYEKEE (reference sequence). V lost 7 bases, J lost 0 bases, and 8 bases lay in between. Written as DNA, the CDR3 is TGTGCCAGCGAGAAAAGCTCCTACAATGAGCAGTTCTTC. This translates into CASEKSSYNEQFF.

This clonotype has ten or more counts. The chain carries TRBV6-2 or TRBV6-3 and TRBJ2-5, with D possibly called TRBD1 or TRBD2 (5 bases each). Germline-derived CDR1 and CDR2 are MNHEY and SVGEGT. With 0 bases removed from V and 7 bases from J, the gap between germline ends came to 15 bases. The CDR3 is 15 residues long. The CDR3, as DNA: TGTGCCAGCAGTTACTCCGGGACCCAAGGTCGGACCCAGTACTTC. Its translation is CASSYSGTQGRTQYF.

Many counts were recorded for this clonotype. The V call is TRBV11-1, the J call TRBJ2-5; 8 bases agree with TRBD2. Germline CDR1 and CDR2: SGHAT and FQDESV (reference sequence). The ends lost 5 bases at V and 0 bases at J; junction bases unmatched: 8. The length of the CDR3 is 16 residues. The CDR3 DNA sequence: TGTGCCAGCAGCCGAGCGGGGGACTCGTACCAAGAGACCCAGTACTTC. Its protein is CASSRAGDSYQETQYF.

This clonotype was counted many times. The gene calls are TRBV20-1 and TRBJ1-5; 9 bases are a match to TRBD1. The CDR3 is made up of 18 amino acids. Germline values: CDR1 DFQATT, CDR2 SNEGSKA (reference sequence). V trimming: 1 base; J trimming: 2 bases; junction bases outside the gene matches: 12. The CDR3 loop reads CSARGSGTGMSRNQPQHF. DNA for the CDR3: TGCAGTGCTAGAGGATCCGGGACAGGGATGTCGCGCAATCAGCCCCAGCATTTT.

J is TRBJ1-1 and V is TRBV29-1; 8 bases are shared with TRBD1. The CDR3 length is 13 residues. Germline trimming cut 4 bases from V and 2 bases from J; bases unmatched to any gene: 3. From germline, CDR1 is SQVTM and CDR2 ANQGSEA. The CDR3 sequence: CSVAQGANTEAFF. The DNA for the CDR3 is TGCAGCGTTGCTCAGGGGGCTAACACTGAAGCTTTCTTT. Full variable domain (outside the CDR3, taken from reference TRBV29-1 and TRBJ1-1): SAVISQKPSRDICQRGTSLTIQCQVDSQVTMMFWYRQQPGQSLTLIATANQGSEATYESGFVIDKFPISRPNLTFSTLTVSNMSPEDSSIYLCSVAQGANTEAFFGQGTRLTVV.

This clonotype occurred many times. The V gene is TRBV7-3, the J gene TRBJ2-3, with D possibly TRBD2 on 5 matching bases. From germline, CDR1 is SGHTA and CDR2 FQGTGA. The V and J ends lost 5 bases and 2 bases respectively, with 14 bases between them. This CDR3 has 15 residues. CDR3 coding DNA: TGTGCCAGCAGCCCCTTTGGCGGGCCCACAGATACGCAGTATTTT. Translation: CASSPFGGPTDTQYF. The variable domain in full, completed from reference TRBV7-3 and TRBJ2-3, reads GAGVSQTPSNKVTEKGKYVELRCDPISGHTALYWYRQSLGQGPEFLIYFQGTGAADDSGLPNDRFFAVRPEGSVSTLKIQRTERGDSAVYLCASSPFGGPTDTQYFGPGTRLTVL.

There are many counts of this clonotype. The chain has TRBV10-3 and TRBJ2-5; 7 bases line up with TRBD2. Per germline, CDR1 ENHRY and CDR2 SYGVKD. J gave up 3 bases and V 7 bases, and 8 bases lay outside the gene matches. This CDR3 contains 14 residues. In DNA form, the CDR3 reads TGTGCCATCAAGCTAGCGGAGTCAGAAGAGACCCAGTACTTC. Translation: CAIKLAESEETQYF.

This clonotype was counted many times. The junction does not match germline at one end; this may be a read error. J is TRBJ2-3 and V is TRBV7-7, with D tentatively TRBD1 or TRBD2 (5 bases each). There are 13 residues in the CDR3. The germline CDR1 and CDR2 sequences are SSHAT and FNYEAQ (reference sequence). The CDR3 is CASSLDGADTQYF. As DNA, the CDR3 is TGTGCTAGCAGCTTGGACGGGGCCGATACGCAGTATTTT. Drawing the rest from reference TRBV7-7 and TRBJ2-3, the complete variable domain is GAGVSQSPRYKVTKRGQDVTLRCDPISSHATLYWYQQALGQGPEFLTYFNYEAQPDKSGLPSDRFSAERPEGSISTLTIQRTEQRDSAMYRCASSLDGADTQYFGPGTRLTVL.

This clonotype was observed at least ten times. V usage is TRBV6-2 or TRBV6-3 and J usage is TRBJ1-5; possible D gene TRBD1, 5 bases. This CDR3 has 16 amino acids. Germline CDR1 is MNHEY and CDR2 is SVGEGT. V lost 0 bases, J lost 2 bases, and 11 bases lay in between. The CDR3 reads CASSYSQGRGNQPQHF. The CDR3 DNA sequence: TGTGCCAGCAGTTACTCCCAGGGTAGGGGCAATCAGCCCCAGCATTTT.

This clonotype occurred many times. This chain uses TRBV5-1 with TRBJ2-5; possibly TRBD1 for D (6 bases). Germline V gives CDR1 SGHRS, CDR2 YFSETQ. V lost 4 bases and J 2 bases, leaving 12 bases between the germline ends. The CDR3 covers 14 residues. The CDR3, as DNA: TGCGCCAGCAGCCCCGTAGGGGGTCAAGAGACCCAGTACTTC. It codes for CASSPVGGQETQYF.

This clonotype was recorded many times. The CDR3 bases are TGTGCCAGCAGTTCCCCGGGACTCCCCTTCGGCGCAGATACGCAGTATTTT. Translated: CASSSPGLPFGADTQYF. The chain couples TRBV6-2 or TRBV6-3 to TRBJ2-3; D may be TRBD2 (6 bases). Looked up from germline, CDR1 is MNHEY and CDR2 is SVGEGT. The CDR3 loop spans 17 amino acids. V was shortened by 4 bases and J by 4 bases, with 21 bases between the two germline ends.

The gene calls are TRBV27 and TRBJ2-7, with D possibly being TRBD1 (6 bases). V lost 7 bases to trimming and J lost 4 bases, with 14 bases between them. Germline CDR1 is MNHEY and CDR2 is SMNVEV (reference sequence). CDR3 size: 13 residues. The CDR3 DNA follows: TGTGCCAGCAATGCCGGGACAAGTTACGAGCAGTACTTC. Its protein product is CASNAGTSYEQYF.

In the case of this clonotype: One end of the junction does not line up with germline, which may come from a read error. This chain connects TRBV10-3 to TRBJ2-5; 13 bases line up with TRBD2. The CDR3 is 17 residues long. Per the germline V gene, CDR1 is ENHRY and CDR2 is SYGVKD. The DNA for the CDR3 is TGTGCCATCGGTGAGTCCGAGACTAGCGGGGGGAAAGAGACCCAGTACTTC. Its translation: CAIGESETSGGKETQYF.

Comments on this clonotype: One end of the junction is discordant with germline, which a read error may explain. This chain connects TRBV11-2 to TRBJ2-5; D may be TRBD1 or TRBD2 (5 bases each). CDR3 length: 15 residues. Germline CDR1 reads SGHAT; CDR2 reads FQNNGV. CDR3 sequence: CASSTQTSPHGTRYF. DNA for the CDR3: TGTGCCAGCAGCACACAAACAAGCCCGCACGGGACCCGGTACTTC.

This clonotype was recorded many times. V is TRBV18 and J is TRBJ2-5; D gene unclear. This CDR3 has 15 amino acids. V lost 5 bases and J lost 2, with 15 bases in between. CDR1 is KGHSH, CDR2 LQKENI, per germline. CDR3 DNA: TGTGCCAGCTCAGACCCCAGCACCCGACAAGAGACCCAGTACTTC. It yields the protein CASSDPSTRQETQYF.

This clonotype was counted at least ten times. This chain links TRBV6-2 or TRBV6-3 with TRBJ1-5; D remains unclear. There are 15 residues in the CDR3. The germline CDR1 and CDR2 sequences are MNHEY and SVGEGT. V dropped 0 bases and J dropped 2 bases, with 8 bases sitting between them. The CDR3: CASSYSMAGNQPQHF. Written as DNA, the CDR3 is TGTGCCAGCAGTTACTCGATGGCAGGCAATCAGCCCCAGCATTTT.